This paragraph covers one TCR beta chain sequence. This may be a read error: a much more frequent sequence differs by one nucleotide. The study co-extracted DNA and RNA from roughly 20-30 mg of unsorted bulk tissue. The germline CDR1 and CDR2 sequences are MDHEN and SYDVKM. V was shortened by 6 bases and J by 4 bases, with 15 bases between the two germline ends. CDR3 length: 14 amino acids. This specimen belongs to a study of tumor-infiltrating lymphocytes in primary liver carcinoma. A constant-region primer served to make TCR beta cDNA from 500 to 550 ng total RNA. Three nested multiplex PCR rounds of slightly modified ARM-PCR generated TCR beta libraries. The study ran its first two PCR rounds for roughly 11 cycles each, using TRBV1-TRBV30 forward primers and a C-beta reverse primer. TCRdb used MiXCR to reprocess the multiplex PCR reads, holding one entry per CDR3 protein. The repertoire includes approximately 120,000 distinct CDR3 sequences, roughly three fifths of them detected once, and 7.5% to 8.5% sits in the top ten.

The sample was liver tumor tissue from sampling region 3. Sample subset: tumor region T3, left-lateral pole. The chain has TRBV28 and TRBJ1-1, with D possibly matching TRBD1 (6 bases). The TCR was taken from an older woman with primary liver carcinoma and hepatitis B virus infection. This CDR3 is CASSPGGTGTEAFF. The CDR3 DNA reads as TGTGCCAGCAGCCCGGGGGGCACGGGCACTGAAGCTTTCTTT.